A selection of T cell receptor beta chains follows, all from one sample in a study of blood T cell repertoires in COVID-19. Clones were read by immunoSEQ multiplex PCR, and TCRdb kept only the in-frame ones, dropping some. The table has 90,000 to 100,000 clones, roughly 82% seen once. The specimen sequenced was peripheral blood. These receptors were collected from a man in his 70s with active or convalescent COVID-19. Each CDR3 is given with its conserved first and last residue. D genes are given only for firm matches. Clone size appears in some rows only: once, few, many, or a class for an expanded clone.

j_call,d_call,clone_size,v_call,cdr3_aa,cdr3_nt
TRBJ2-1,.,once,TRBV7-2,CASSLAGLQFF,TGTGCCAGCAGCTTAGCTGGACTGCAGTTCTTC
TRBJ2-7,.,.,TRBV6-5,CASQSRVSYEQYF,TGTGCCAGCCAAAGTCGGGTTAGCTACGAGCAGTACTTC
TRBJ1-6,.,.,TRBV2,CASSTDSSYNSPLHF,TGTGCCAGCAGTACCGACAGCTCCTATAATTCACCCCTCCACTTT
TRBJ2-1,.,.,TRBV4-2,CASSQRRTSRNEQFF,TGTGCCAGCAGCCAAAGGCGAACTAGCCGTAATGAGCAGTTCTTC
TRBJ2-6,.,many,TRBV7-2,CASSLLISGANVLTF,TGTGCCAGCAGCTTGTTAATATCTGGGGCCAACGTCCTGACTTTC
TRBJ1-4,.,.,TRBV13,CASSLTGPGRGLFF,TGTGCCAGCAGCTTAACAGGGCCCGGAAGAGGGCTGTTTTTT
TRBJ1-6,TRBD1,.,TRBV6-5,CASRPTGGNSPLHF,TGTGCCAGCAGACCTACAGGGGGCAATTCACCCCTCCACTTT
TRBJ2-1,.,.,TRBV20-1,CSASRDIPYNEQFF,TGCAGTGCTAGTCGGGACATCCCTTACAATGAGCAGTTCTTC
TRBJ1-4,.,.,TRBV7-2,CASSPSGERGKLFF,TGTGCCAGCAGCCCCTCAGGGGAAAGGGGAAAACTGTTTTTT
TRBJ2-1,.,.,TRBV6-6,CASSGTYNEQFF,TGTGCCAGCAGCGGTACCTACAATGAGCAGTTCTTC
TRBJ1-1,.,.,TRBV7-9,CASSLVRTEAFF,TGTGCCAGCAGCTTAGTGCGCACTGAAGCTTTCTTT
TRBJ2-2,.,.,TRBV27,CASSPSAGTGELFF,TGTGCCAGCAGTCCATCCGCGGGGACCGGGGAGCTGTTTTTT
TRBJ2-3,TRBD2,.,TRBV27,CANPSGGAPTDTQYF,TGTGCCAACCCTAGCGGGGGGGCCCCCACAGATACGCAGTATTTT
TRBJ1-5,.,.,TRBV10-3,CAISESGQGNNQPQHF,TGTGCCATCAGTGAGTCCGGCCAGGGTAACAATCAGCCCCAGCATTTT
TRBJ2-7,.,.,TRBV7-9,CASSLGKGSFHEQYF,TGTGCCAGCAGCTTAGGCAAGGGGTCCTTTCACGAGCAGTACTTC
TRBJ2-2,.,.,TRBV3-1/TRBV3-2,CASSQDGGKAGELFF,TGTGCCAGCAGCCAAGATGGGGGGAAGGCCGGGGAGCTGTTTTTT
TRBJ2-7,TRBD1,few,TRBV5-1,CASNPGTGVSEQYF,TGCGCCAGCAACCCCGGGACAGGGGTAAGTGAGCAGTACTTC
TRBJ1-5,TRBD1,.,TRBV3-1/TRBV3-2,CASSLGQGRIDDNQPQHF,TGTGCCAGCAGTCTTGGACAGGGGAGGATAGATGACAATCAGCCCCAGCATTTT
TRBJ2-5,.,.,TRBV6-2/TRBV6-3,CASSPWSQETQYF,TGTGCCAGCAGCCCGTGGAGCCAAGAGACCCAGTACTTC
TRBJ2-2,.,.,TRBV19,CASSITGLGTGELFF,TGTGCCAGTAGTATTACGGGGTTGGGCACCGGGGAGCTGTTTTTT
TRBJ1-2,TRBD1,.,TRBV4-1,CASSQDSGTGYGYTF,TGCGCCAGCAGCCAAGATTCTGGGACAGGGTATGGCTACACCTTC
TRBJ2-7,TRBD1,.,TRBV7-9,CASSPKQGAVHEQYF,TGTGCCAGCAGCCCTAAACAGGGGGCGGTCCACGAGCAGTACTTC
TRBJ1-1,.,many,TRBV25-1,CASSHSASHSEAFF,TGTGCCAGCTCCCATAGTGCAAGCCACTCTGAAGCTTTCTTT
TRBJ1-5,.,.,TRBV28,CASLVAFNQPQHF,TGTGCCAGCCTGGTAGCTTTCAATCAGCCCCAGCATTTT
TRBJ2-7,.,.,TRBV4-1,CASSQDPQREQYF,TGCGCCAGCAGCCAAGATCCCCAGAGGGAGCAGTACTTC
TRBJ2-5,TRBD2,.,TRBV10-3,CAISESHSPGGRETQYF,TGTGCCATCAGTGAGTCGCATTCCCCGGGGGGGAGAGAGACCCAGTACTTC
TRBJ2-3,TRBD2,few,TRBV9,CASSAGLASNTGDTQYF,TGTGCCAGCAGCGCGGGACTAGCGTCCAACACTGGAGATACGCAGTATTTT
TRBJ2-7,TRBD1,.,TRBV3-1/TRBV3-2,CASSQLGQGSYEQYF,TGTGCCAGCAGCCAGTTGGGACAGGGGTCCTACGAGCAGTACTTC
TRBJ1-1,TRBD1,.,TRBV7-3,CASSPGTGGEAFF,TGTGCCAGCAGCCCCGGGACAGGGGGCGAGGCTTTCTTT
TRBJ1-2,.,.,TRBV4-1,CASSQERVGYYGYTF,TGCGCCAGCAGCCAAGAGAGGGTCGGGTACTATGGCTACACCTTC
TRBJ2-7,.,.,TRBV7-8,CASSPEGSSSYEQYF,TGTGCCAGCAGCCCCGAGGGATCGAGCTCCTACGAGCAGTACTTC
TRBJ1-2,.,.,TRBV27,CATTGGFGYTF,TGTGCCACCACGGGAGGGTTTGGCTACACCTTC
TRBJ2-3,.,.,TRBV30,CACRRGSSTDTQYF,TGTGCCTGTCGCAGGGGATCTAGCACAGATACGCAGTATTTT
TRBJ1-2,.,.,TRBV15,CATSREIGGYTF,TGTGCCACCAGCAGAGAGATCGGGGGCTACACCTTC
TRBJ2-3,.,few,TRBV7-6,CASSLAEVGTDTQYF,TGTGCCAGCAGCTTAGCTGAGGTGGGCACAGATACGCAGTATTTT
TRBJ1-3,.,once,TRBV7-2,CASSLDRLSSGNTIYF,TGTGCCAGCAGCTTAGATCGTCTAAGCTCTGGAAACACCATATATTTT
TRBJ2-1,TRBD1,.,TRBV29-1,CSVSRQGGGPFF,TGCAGCGTATCTAGACAGGGTGGAGGACCGTTCTTC
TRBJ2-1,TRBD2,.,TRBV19,CASSKGSGGAIEQFF,TGTGCCAGTAGTAAGGGGAGCGGGGGGGCAATTGAGCAGTTCTTC
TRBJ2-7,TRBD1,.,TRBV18,CASSNDRGPYEQYF,TGTGCCAGCTCCAACGACAGGGGCCCCTACGAGCAGTACTTC
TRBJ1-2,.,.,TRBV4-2,CASSERVGALNYGYTF,TGTGCCAGCAGCGAAAGGGTTGGGGCGCTGAACTATGGCTACACCTTC
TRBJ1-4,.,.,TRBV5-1,CASRWVGAEEKLFF,TGCGCCAGCAGATGGGTAGGGGCAGAAGAAAAACTGTTTTTT